This T cell receptor (beta chain) is from a study of PD-L1 blockade in urothelial cancer. Sequencing was performed with immunoSEQ multiplex PCR; in TCRdb, only in-frame clones are kept and a portion is missing. Here the sample spans some 52,000 clones, around 82% being singletons. Whole-study findings and limits: It was durable-benefit patients whose tumor-associated blood clones expanded more at 3 weeks.

In regard to this clone: What it binds is not known.

The CDR3 is made up of 14 amino acids. Trimming pared 4 bases from V and 6 bases from J, leaving 16 bases between. From germline, CDR1 is SGHRS and CDR2 YFSETQ. The source of this sequence is a man aged 35 to 55 with urothelial cancer. The chain carries TRBV5-1 and TRBJ1-1; possibly TRBD1 for D (5 bases). The sample consisted of PBMCs, taken around atezolizumab (anti-PD-L1) treatment. As DNA, the CDR3 is TGCGCCAGCAGCCGGGGGGAGACGGGTTCTGAAGCTTTCTTT. Translating gives CASSRGETGSEAFF.